Below are 30 T cell receptor beta chains sequenced from a single sample in a study of T cells in tuberculosis listed by TCRdb under 2018. Libraries were constructed by the immunoSEQ multiplex PCR assay. The immuneACCESS repertoire file appears here via TCRdb, limited to in-frame rearrangements. These files lack a portion of the clones; in checked studies, under half of the deficit traces to unresolved V genes, and the cause of the others is not known. In all, the sample holds roughly 92,000 clones, and approximately 90% of those were seen once. Clones ranked in the top ten supply under 2.5% of the sample. After being thawed and rested overnight, PBMC were stained with GMM-loaded CD1B tetramer, a Live/Dead dye and anti-CD3, and were then sorted on a FACS Aria II. The CD1B tetramers were loaded with C32 glucose monomycolate that had been purified from Rhodococcus equi. The specimen sequenced was CD1b-GMM tetramer-negative cells sorted from PBMCs. Interpreted using the paper, the cell subset or site label stands for: T cells not binding CD1B-GMM tetramer, sorted from same donor. The receptors here all came from an adult woman with latent tuberculosis.

The chain couples TRBV5-6 to TRBJ1-2, with D possibly matching TRBD1 (5 bases). The germline V and J ends were trimmed by 2 bases and 4 bases, with 12 bases remaining between them. Per germline, CDR1 SGHDT and CDR2 YYEEEE. The CDR3 extends over 14 amino acids. The CDR3 is CASSFSGHLYGYTF. The DNA for the CDR3 is TGTGCCAGCAGCTTTTCAGGGCACCTCTATGGCTACACCTTC.

The J gene is TRBJ2-2, the V gene TRBV27, with 13 bases that match TRBD2. Losses at the gene ends were 4 bases for V and 0 bases for J; bases not matched to a gene: 5. This CDR3 region has 18 residues. CDR1 is MNHEY and CDR2 is SMNVEV in the germline V gene (reference sequence). Written as DNA, the CDR3 is TGTGCCAGCAGTTGGACTAGCGGGGGCCCAGCGAACACCGGGGAGCTGTTTTTT. Its translation is CASSWTSGGPANTGELFF.

The V gene is TRBV5-1, the J gene TRBJ2-7; 11 bases map to TRBD1. The CDR3 length is 14 residues. Germline-derived CDR1 and CDR2 are SGHRS and YFSETQ. J lost 5 bases, V lost 4 bases, and 5 bases had no gene match. The CDR3 protein is CASSAGQGGNEQYF. The CDR3 nucleotides read TGCGCCAGCAGCGCGGGACAGGGGGGCAACGAGCAGTACTTC. The full variable domain, completed using reference TRBV5-1 and TRBJ2-7, is KAGVTQTPRYLIKTRGQQVTLSCSPISGHRSVSWYQQTPGQGLQFLFEYFSETQRNKGNFPGRFSGRQFSNSRSEMNVSTLELGDSALYLCASSAGQGGNEQYFGPGTRLTVT.

The sample holds one count of this clone. The genes are TRBV5-8 and TRBJ1-1; D remains ambiguous. CDR1 is SGHTS, CDR2 YDEGEE, per germline. V shed 5 bases and J shed 9 bases, with 11 bases lying between them. The CDR3 has 11 residues. The CDR3 protein is CASSSHTQAFF. CDR3 in DNA: TGTGCCAGCAGTTCACACACACAAGCTTTCTTT.

On this clone itself: The identical CDR3 is also encoded by other nucleotide sequences in the sample. The V call is TRBV19, the J call TRBJ1-5; no reliable D call. CDR3 length: 15 residues. CDR1 is LNHDA, CDR2 SQIVND, per germline (reference sequence). Trimming removed 1 base from V and 0 bases from J, with 7 bases in between. The CDR3 region has the DNA TGTGCCAGTAGTATAGGACAAAGTAGCAATCAGCCCCAGCATTTT. This encodes CASSIGQSSNQPQHF.

V is TRBV5-1 and J is TRBJ2-1, with D uncertain. This CDR3 has 13 amino acids. Germline CDR1 reads SGHRS; CDR2 reads YFSETQ. V shed 0 bases and J shed 5 bases, with 6 bases lying between them. The CDR3: CASSLVVNNEQFF. Here the CDR3 DNA reads TGCGCCAGCAGCTTGGTTGTAAACAATGAGCAGTTCTTC.

The chain carries TRBV7-8 and TRBJ1-1; the D gene is possibly TRBD1 (5 bases). CDR3 length equals 17 residues. Trimming removed 2 bases from V and 3 bases from J, with 19 bases in between. CDR1 and CDR2 (germline): SGHVS, FQNEAQ. DNA of the CDR3: TGTGCCAGCAGCTTACGGGGGATTAAGTGGCGGGACACTGAAGCTTTCTTT. Protein: CASSLRGIKWRDTEAFF.

The chain joins TRBV7-8 to TRBJ2-1; 11 bases match TRBD2. V lost 5 bases, J lost 4 bases, and 7 bases stayed unmatched. The CDR3 runs to 16 residues. CDR1 is SGHVS, CDR2 FQNEAQ, per germline. The CDR3 DNA reads as TGTGCCAGCAGCCCCCCGGGACTAGCGGTTTACAATGAGCAGTTCTTC. Amino acids: CASSPPGLAVYNEQFF.

V gene TRBV2 combines with J gene TRBJ1-2; D perhaps matches TRBD1 (5 bases). Between the trimmed V and J ends, which lost 6 bases and 4 bases, there was a span of 18 bases. Germline assignment: CDR1 SNHLY and CDR2 FYNNEI. This CDR3 is built from 15 residues. CDR3 residues: CASRGGTSRSYGYTF. The CDR3 DNA sequence: TGTGCCAGCAGGGGGGGGACGTCTCGGAGCTATGGCTACACCTTC.

The chain recombines TRBV10-2 with TRBJ2-1, with 7 bases identical to TRBD1. J gave up 4 bases and V 10 bases, and 4 bases lay outside the gene matches. CDR3 size: 12 residues. CDR1 and CDR2 (germline): WSHSY, SAAADI. The CDR3 reads CAIKDRYNEQFF. The CDR3 DNA follows: TGCGCCATTAAGGACAGGTACAATGAGCAGTTCTTC.

The chain recombines TRBV30 with TRBJ1-5, with D perhaps matching TRBD1 (5 bases). The CDR3 loop spans 12 amino acids. V was shortened by 1 base and J by 4 bases, with 5 bases between the two germline ends. Per the germline V gene, CDR1 is GTSNPN and CDR2 is SVGIG (reference sequence). The CDR3 loop is CAWSEGNQPQHF. The CDR3 region has the DNA TGTGCCTGGAGTGAGGGGAATCAGCCCCAGCATTTT.

The gene calls are TRBV6-4 and TRBJ2-3; D may be TRBD2 (5 bases). Trimming removed 6 bases from V and 6 bases from J, with 13 bases in between. The germline V gene has CDR1 MRHNA and CDR2 SNTAGT. There are 13 residues in the CDR3. In nucleotides, the CDR3 is TGTGCCAGCAGCGAACGACTAACCGATACGCAGTATTTT. Translation: CASSERLTDTQYF.

This chain uses TRBV2 with TRBJ1-1, with a weak D call TRBD1 (5 bases). CDR1 and CDR2 (germline): SNHLY, FYNNEI. The V end was cut by 2 bases, the J end by 1 base, with 8 bases between. The CDR3 contains 14 residues. The CDR3 protein is CASSEQGWNTEAFF. Written as DNA, the CDR3 is TGTGCCAGCAGTGAACAGGGCTGGAACACTGAAGCTTTCTTT.

This chain connects TRBV9 to TRBJ2-7; D is ambiguous. The CDR3 length is 13 residues. Germline V CDR1 and CDR2: SGDLS, YYNGEE. V was shortened by 7 bases and J by 4 bases, with 15 bases between the two germline ends. This CDR3 reads CASAGYSNYEQYV. The CDR3, as DNA: TGTGCCAGCGCAGGATATTCCAATTACGAGCAGTACGTC.

The V and J genes are TRBV30 and TRBJ2-7, with D perhaps matching TRBD2 (5 bases). CDR3 size: 12 residues. V was cut by 6 bases and J by 4 bases, with 13 bases left in between. The germline CDR1 and CDR2 sequences are GTSNPN and SVGIG (reference sequence). In nucleotides, the CDR3 is TGTGCCTGTCAGGCCGGGAAATACGAGCAGTACTTC. Protein: CACQAGKYEQYF.

This rearrangement joins TRBV7-2 to TRBJ2-3; no definite D call. Germline V lookup: CDR1 SGHTA, CDR2 FQGNSA. Trimming left V 2 bases short and J 2 bases short, with 11 bases between. The CDR3 is made up of 15 amino acids. CDR3 DNA: TGTGCCAGCAGCTTATTGCGGCAGCCCACAGATACGCAGTATTTT. Amino acid sequence: CASSLLRQPTDTQYF.

The V call is TRBV7-6, the J call TRBJ1-1, with a weak D call TRBD1 (6 bases). Germline V gives CDR1 SGHVS, CDR2 FNYEAQ. The CDR3 has 15 amino acids. V was pared by 5 bases and J by 1 base, with 14 bases between. CDR3 in DNA: TGTGCCAGCAGCGTGGACAGTATAGGGAACACTGAAGCTTTCTTT. Its translation is CASSVDSIGNTEAFF.

The chain is built from TRBV19 and TRBJ1-5; a possible D gene is TRBD1 (5 bases). CDR3 size: 16 residues. Trimming shortened V by 3 bases and J by 6 bases, and 18 bases separated the two germline ends. Germline-derived CDR1 and CDR2 are LNHDA and SQIVND (reference sequence). The CDR3 loop reads CASSIERPRGSQPQHF. CDR3 DNA sequence: TGTGCCAGTAGTATCGAGAGACCTCGGGGGAGTCAGCCCCAGCATTTT.

J is TRBJ2-5 and V is TRBV4-1, with 8 positions matching TRBD1. The CDR3 runs to 14 residues. CDR1 MGHRA and CDR2 YSYEKL come from the germline V gene. V lost 3 bases, J lost 4 bases, and 4 bases stayed unmatched. CDR3 bases: TGCGCCAGCAGCCATATTGGACAGGGAGAGACCCAGTACTTC. As protein: CASSHIGQGETQYF.

The chain has TRBV15 and TRBJ2-7; D is possibly TRBD1 (5 bases). Germline assignment: CDR1 LNHNV and CDR2 YYDKDF (reference sequence). Trimming took 4 bases from V and 2 from J, leaving 18 bases between them. This CDR3 is 16 amino acids long. The CDR3 DNA reads TGTGCCACCAGCAAAATATCCAGGGCTAGGACCTACGAGCAGTACTTC. Translated, it gives CATSKISRARTYEQYF. The variable domain in full, with the rest retrieved from reference TRBV15 and TRBJ2-7, is DAMVIQNPRYQVTQFGKPVTLSCSQTLNHNVMYWYQQKSSQAPKLLFHYYDKDFNNEADTPDNFQSRRPNTSFCFLDIRSPGLGDTAMYLCATSKISRARTYEQYFGPGTRLTVT.

V usage is TRBV21-1 and J usage is TRBJ2-7; the listed D gene, TRBD1, was not tested against the DNA. TRBV21-1 is given as a pseudogene. CDR3 length equals 17 residues. CDR3 amino acids: CASTPGQGAPGRYEQYV. The CDR3 nucleotides are TGTGCCAGCACTCCGGGACAGGGGGCCCCTGGAAGATACGAGCAGTACGTC.

A few counts support this clone. The V call is TRBV7-9, the J call TRBJ2-5; 13 bases are shared with TRBD2. The CDR3 spans 15 residues. V shed 6 bases and J 0 bases; nucleotides not matched to a gene: 1. Germline V gene data show CDR1 as SEHNR and CDR2 as FQNEAQ (reference sequence). The CDR3 spells CASRGTSGNQETQYF. The CDR3 nucleotides are TGTGCCAGCAGGGGGACTAGCGGGAACCAAGAGACCCAGTACTTC.

The chain links TRBV19 to TRBJ1-5, with 7 nucleotides matching TRBD1. The CDR3 extends over 15 amino acids. J lost 2 bases, V lost 7 bases, and 8 bases had no gene match. Germline V gene data show CDR1 as LNHDA and CDR2 as SQIVND (reference sequence). The CDR3 bases are TGTGCCAGTACCGTGACAGGGATCGGCAATCAGCCCCAGCATTTT. Its translation is CASTVTGIGNQPQHF.

The rearrangement links TRBV19 to TRBJ2-5; 8 positions match TRBD1. V gave up 3 bases and J gave up 10 bases; unmatched junction bases: 19. Germline V gives CDR1 LNHDA, CDR2 SQIVND (reference sequence). The CDR3 has 17 residues. The CDR3 here is CASSMGRTGPMTGVQYF. DNA of the CDR3: TGTGCCAGTAGTATGGGAAGGACAGGGCCCATGACAGGGGTCCAGTACTTC.

The genes are TRBV6-5 and TRBJ2-3, with D maybe TRBD1 (5 bases). CDR1 is MNHEY and CDR2 is SVGAGI in the germline V gene. CDR3 size: 14 residues. Trimming removed 5 bases at V and 2 bases at J, with 11 bases between. CDR3 bases: TGTGCCAGCAGTAAAGACAGCTTCACAGATACGCAGTATTTT. Amino acids: CASSKDSFTDTQYF.

This clone was picked up one time. The genes are TRBV5-6 and TRBJ2-1, with 14 bases fitting TRBD2. This CDR3 has 16 amino acids. From germline, CDR1 is SGHDT and CDR2 YYEEEE. V lost 4 bases, J lost 6 bases, and 6 bases stayed unmatched. Here the CDR3 reads CASSHRTSGGRNEQFF. CDR3 sequence (DNA): TGTGCCAGCAGCCACCGGACTAGCGGGGGGCGCAATGAGCAGTTCTTC.

The V call is TRBV2, the J call TRBJ2-1; possible D gene TRBD1, 5 bases. V was trimmed by 6 bases and J by 6 bases, leaving 15 bases between them. The CDR3 contains 14 residues. Germline CDR1 reads SNHLY; CDR2 reads FYNNEI. CDR3 sequence (DNA): TGTGCCAGCAGCACCACATGGGGCGGCAATGAGCAGTTCTTC. Its translation: CASSTTWGGNEQFF.

The V gene is TRBV30, the J gene TRBJ1-3, with 8 bases lining up with TRBD1. Germline CDR1 reads GTSNPN; CDR2 reads SVGIG (reference sequence). CDR3 length: 15 amino acids. The V and J ends lost 3 bases and 4 bases, in that order; junction bases with no gene match: 8. This chain's CDR3 is CAWSIGQGEGNTIYF. The CDR3 DNA is TGTGCCTGGAGCATCGGACAGGGCGAAGGAAACACCATATATTTT.

The gene calls are TRBV11-2 and TRBJ2-1, with D possibly TRBD2 on 5 matching bases. The CDR3 runs 15 residues. The V end was cut by 0 bases, the J end by 6 bases, with 12 bases between. The germline V gene encodes CDR1 SGHAT and CDR2 FQNNGV. The CDR3 is CASSLDPASFNEQFF. As DNA, the CDR3 is TGTGCCAGCAGCTTAGACCCAGCTAGCTTCAATGAGCAGTTCTTC.

V gene TRBV5-4 combines with J gene TRBJ2-1, with D maybe TRBD2 (6 bases). CDR3 length: 14 amino acids. Germline V gives CDR1 SGHNT, CDR2 YYREEE (reference sequence). Trimming shortened V by 3 bases and J by 6 bases, and 13 bases separated the two germline ends. The CDR3 region is CASSSGGSGNEQFF. Written as DNA, the CDR3 is TGTGCCAGCAGCTCCGGTGGTAGCGGCAATGAGCAGTTCTTC.